A single T cell receptor (beta chain) is shown here with its context. Through a sample-barcoded 5' primer and a J-beta primer mix, a second PCR was run for roughly 6 to 11 cycles. TCRdb ran MiXCR on the 5' RACE reads and lists one entry per CDR3 protein. The repertoire has approximately 490,000 distinct CDR3 sequences, about 25% of them found once; the top ten carry just under 9%. The J segment lost 2 bases and the V segment lost 5 bases, leaving 3 bases of the junction unmatched. The CDR3 runs 15 residues. The sample comes from a study of blood T cells in healthy people across ages. The data were also submitted as part of a second study, on T cells of mothers and their children.

Sample: blood. V and J are TRBV12-3 or TRBV12-4 and TRBJ2-3; 11 bases are shared with TRBD2. The source of this sequence is a boy between 5 and 17 years old in good health. As DNA, the CDR3 is TGTGCCAGCAGTCAGGGACTAGCGGCCACAGATACGCAGTATTTT. Encoded protein: CASSQGLAATDTQYF.